This T cell receptor beta chain was recorded in a study of OX40 agonist ivuxolimab in advanced cancers. Concerning this clone: What it binds is not known.

Sequencing used immunoSEQ multiplex PCR; TCRdb keeps in-frame clones, though not all of them. Among under 55,000 clones listed, 85% to 90% were seen once. Findings and limits, study-wide: Expanded clones were, on average, more numerous among CD8+ T cells than CD4+. A proportion of nonresponders additionally exhibited low normalized T-cell clonal expansion.

V was cut by 2 bases and J by 0 bases, with 9 bases left in between. Germline-derived CDR1 and CDR2 are SGHNT and YYREEE (reference sequence). CDR3 length equals 14 residues. The genes are TRBV5-4 and TRBJ2-7; TRBD1 or TRBD2 may be the D gene (5 bases each). The sequence came from an adult with an advanced solid tumor such as melanoma, head and neck, liver or kidney cancer. This specimen consisted of CD4+ or CD8+ T cells sorted from blood, obtained in a trial of the OX40 agonist ivuxolimab. CDR3 in amino acids: CASSLGGTSYEQYF. The CDR3 DNA reads as TGTGCCAGCAGCTTAGGTGGGACCTCCTACGAGCAGTACTTC.